This note documents a single T cell receptor (beta chain) sequence. Its antigen is not known. This record belongs to a study of radiation and T cells in renal cell carcinoma. Time point: blood 4 weeks post-SBRT, at nephrectomy. Described treatment: 15 Gy SBRT to primary tumor, nephrectomy 4 weeks later. Nephrectomy followed 15 Gy stereotactic body radiation by 4 weeks. Here immunoSEQ multiplex PCR was the method, and the copy in TCRdb shows in-frame clones only, minus some. The repertoire includes 150,000 to 200,000 clones, 88% of them detected once, and over 9% sits in the top ten. CDR1 is MNHEY and CDR2 is SVGAGI in the germline V gene. This CDR3 is built from 14 residues. Trimming stripped 0 bases from V and 5 bases from J, with 10 bases between. Study-level points and caveats: In blood, top tumor clones expanded by 2 weeks, shrinking by 4.

The chain carries TRBV6-5 and TRBJ1-2, with D unresolved. Sample: blood, taken from a patient whose treatment included radiotherapy and nephrectomy. The origin of this receptor is a woman in her fifties or sixties with renal cell carcinoma. The CDR3 sequence is CASSYSNHGYGYTF. The CDR3 DNA is TGTGCCAGCAGTTACTCGAATCACGGGTATGGCTACACCTTC.